Below, 29 T cell receptor beta chains from the same sample are listed, as sequenced in a study of shared clonotypes between healthy human individuals (dated by TCRdb to about 2020). The protocol used for the library was the immunoSEQ multiplex PCR assay. As stored in TCRdb, this immuneACCESS dataset retains in-frame rearrangements with V and J assigned. A fraction of the clones does not appear; measured against another copy, unresolved V genes explain less than half of the discrepancy, and the remainder lacks a known reason. Here the sample has a few hundred thousand clones; less than 97% occur a single time. Together, the top ten hold less than 0.13% of the sample. For the CD8 naive samples, CD45RO-negative cells were positively selected for CCR7, yielding a CD45RA+CCR7+ population from which TemRA cells were excluded. Sequences were obtained from naive CD8+ T cells sorted from blood. In the paper's terms, the cell subset or site label means: CD45RA+CCR7+. These receptors originate from a woman under 40 in good health.

This chain joins TRBV25-1 and TRBJ1-6; 7 positions match TRBD1. Germline-derived CDR1 and CDR2 are MGHDK and SYGVNS. This CDR3 comprises 17 residues. V shed 3 bases, J shed 10 bases, and the junction held 15 bases outside the gene matches. The chain's CDR3 is CASSELQGGAGESPLHF. The CDR3 DNA sequence: TGTGCCAGCAGTGAGCTCCAGGGGGGCGCTGGCGAATCACCCCTCCACTTT.

This CDR3 is CASSLNSNQPQHF. The CDR3 DNA reads TGTGCCAGCTCCTTGAATAGCAATCAGCCCCAGCATTTT. The chain is built from TRBV7-8 and TRBJ1-5; D not resolved. Germline lookup yields CDR1 SGHVS and CDR2 FQNEAQ. The CDR3 sequence is 13 residues long. Between the trimmed V and J ends, which lost 8 bases and 0 bases, there was a span of 8 bases. Full variable domain (rest looked up from reference TRBV7-8 and TRBJ1-5): GAGVSQSPRYKVAKRGQDVALRCDPISGHVSLFWYQQALGQGPEFLTYFQNEAQLDKSGLPSDRFFAERPEGSVSTLKIQRTQQEDSAVYLCASSLNSNQPQHFGDGTRLSIL.

V is TRBV28 and J is TRBJ2-7; a weak D match, TRBD1 (5 bases). Trimming cost V 6 bases and J 3 bases, with 12 bases left between them. The CDR3 is made up of 13 amino acids. Per germline, CDR1 MDHEN and CDR2 SYDVKM. The CDR3 sequence is CASSYGHLYEQYF. CDR3 nucleotide sequence: TGTGCCAGCAGCTACGGACATCTCTACGAGCAGTACTTC.

The sample holds one count of this clone. V usage is TRBV4-2 and J usage is TRBJ2-3; D is uncertain. Germline CDR1 is LGHNA and CDR2 is YNFKEQ. This CDR3 comprises 15 residues. With 0 bases removed from V and 3 bases from J, the gap between germline ends came to 10 bases. In DNA, the CDR3 is TGTGCCAGCAGCCAAGAGGCTCTGGGAACAGATACGCAGTATTTT. Translated: CASSQEALGTDTQYF.

V gene TRBV11-2 combines with J gene TRBJ2-1, with TRBD2 matching over 8 bases. Looked up from germline, CDR1 is SGHAT and CDR2 is FQNNGV. CDR3 length equals 16 residues. The V gene end was trimmed by 3 bases and the J gene end by 4 bases; junction bases not matched to a gene: 8. The DNA of the CDR3 is TGTGCCAGCAGCTTTGGGGGACTAGTGTGGTACAATGAGCAGTTCTTC. Protein: CASSFGGLVWYNEQFF.

For this clone: Other DNA sequences of this sample code for an identical CDR3. The chain carries TRBV27 and TRBJ2-7, with 9 bases fitting TRBD1. With V trimmed by 4 bases and J by 1 base, 2 bases remained unmatched. The CDR3 consists of 14 residues. The germline V gene has CDR1 MNHEY and CDR2 SMNVEV (reference sequence). CDR3 sequence: CASSWGTGSYEQYF. The CDR3 DNA reads as TGTGCCAGCAGTTGGGGGACAGGGTCCTACGAGCAGTACTTC.

A remark on this clone: In the same sample, other DNA sequences code for this CDR3. This sequence joins TRBV5-4 and TRBJ2-5, with 12 nucleotides matching TRBD2. Germline trimming cut 4 bases from V and 4 bases from J; bases unmatched to any gene: 2. This CDR3 contains 14 residues. The germline gives CDR1 SGHNT, CDR2 YYREEE (reference sequence). The CDR3 is CASSLGLAGETQYF. The CDR3 bases are TGTGCCAGCAGCCTGGGACTAGCGGGAGAGACCCAGTACTTC.

This clone was counted once. The rearrangement links TRBV29-1 to TRBJ2-5; D is unclear. V dropped 4 bases and J dropped 4 bases, with 13 bases sitting between them. Germline values: CDR1 SQVTM, CDR2 ANQGSEA. The CDR3 has 13 residues. Here the CDR3 reads CSVGFSALETQYF. Here the CDR3 DNA reads TGCAGCGTTGGTTTCTCTGCTTTAGAGACCCAGTACTTC.

The chain combines TRBV9 with TRBJ2-2, with a tentative D call TRBD2 (5 bases). The ends were cut back, 4 bases at V and 4 bases at J, with 14 bases in the middle. This CDR3 has 15 amino acids. Germline V gene data show CDR1 as SGDLS and CDR2 as YYNGEE. The CDR3 loop is CASSPGGPGTGELFF. CDR3 sequence (DNA): TGTGCCAGCAGCCCTGGCGGGCCGGGCACCGGGGAGCTGTTTTTT.

The V and J genes are TRBV13 and TRBJ2-3; D is uncertain. Germline V gene data show CDR1 as PRHDT and CDR2 as FYEKMQ (reference sequence). Between the trimmed V and J ends, which lost 1 base and 5 bases, there was a span of 13 bases. The CDR3 runs 15 residues. The CDR3 DNA is TGTGCCAGCAGCTTAGACCCTCTCGTGGGAGATACGCAGTATTTT. Amino acids: CASSLDPLVGDTQYF.

The chain couples TRBV2 to TRBJ1-2; D perhaps matches TRBD1 (6 bases). Germline V gene sequence: CDR1 SNHLY, CDR2 FYNNEI. The V and J ends lost 1 base and 0 bases respectively, with 9 bases between them. The CDR3 covers 15 residues. DNA of the CDR3: TGTGCCAGCAGTGAAGGACAGGCTCCTAACTATGGCTACACCTTC. Translating it yields CASSEGQAPNYGYTF.

V usage is TRBV5-5 and J usage is TRBJ2-2; TRBD2 matches at 10 bases. There are 15 residues in the CDR3. J lost 8 bases, V lost 2 bases, and 6 bases had no gene match. Per germline, CDR1 SGHKS and CDR2 YYEKEE (reference sequence). CDR3 protein: CASSFGLAGAGELFF. The DNA of the CDR3 is TGTGCCAGCAGCTTCGGCCTAGCGGGAGCTGGGGAGCTGTTTTTT. Full variable domain (rest looked up from reference TRBV5-5 and TRBJ2-2): DAGVTQSPTHLIKTRGQQVTLRCSPISGHKSVSWYQQVLGQGPQFIFQYYEKEERGRGNFPDRFSARQFPNYSSELNVNALLLGDSALYLCASSFGLAGAGELFFGEGSRLTVL.

This chain connects TRBV7-6 to TRBJ2-7; tentative D call: TRBD2 (5 bases). V was pared by 4 bases and J by 5 bases, with 9 bases between. This CDR3 contains 12 residues. Germline CDR1 is SGHVS and CDR2 is FNYEAQ. The CDR3 DNA follows: TGTGCCAGCAGCTCTAGCCCCGACGAGCAGTACTTC. This gives the protein CASSSSPDEQYF.

The rearrangement joins TRBV7-9 to TRBJ2-3, with a tentative D call TRBD1 (6 bases). The CDR3 spans 17 residues. Trimming removed 2 bases from V and 3 bases from J, with 18 bases in between. In germline, CDR1 is SEHNR, CDR2 FQNEAQ (reference sequence). CDR3 residues: CASSLISWGRFTDTQYF. DNA of the CDR3: TGTGCCAGCAGCTTAATTTCTTGGGGGCGCTTTACAGATACGCAGTATTTT.

The chain combines TRBV27 with TRBJ2-2; D is undetermined. There are 15 residues in the CDR3. V lost 2 bases to trimming and J lost 2 bases, with 9 bases between them. Germline loops: CDR1 MNHEY, CDR2 SMNVEV (reference sequence). The DNA of the CDR3 is TGTGCCAGCAGTTTAATATTTATTAACACCGGGGAGCTGTTTTTT. It is translated as CASSLIFINTGELFF.

The gene calls are TRBV2 and TRBJ2-3; maybe TRBD1 (6 bases). There are 14 residues in the CDR3. Germline V gives CDR1 SNHLY, CDR2 FYNNEI. The CDR3 protein is CGSTGTIDTDTQYF. In DNA form, the CDR3 reads TGTGGAAGTACGGGGACAATCGACACAGATACGCAGTATTTT.

The V call is TRBV28, the J call TRBJ2-2; D gene uncertain. With 2 bases removed from V and 3 bases from J, the gap between germline ends came to 7 bases. From germline, CDR1 is MDHEN and CDR2 SYDVKM. The CDR3 runs 14 residues. As DNA, the CDR3 is TGTGCCAGCAGTTTACGTCCGTACACCGGGGAGCTGTTTTTT. This codes for CASSLRPYTGELFF.

The chain combines TRBV27 with TRBJ2-6; 7 bases line up with TRBD2. Germline V gene lookup returns CDR1 MNHEY and CDR2 SMNVEV (reference sequence). The CDR3 spans 15 residues. After removal of 4 bases from V and 4 bases from J, the junction contained 4 bases not matched to a gene. Here the CDR3 DNA reads TGTGCCAGCAGTTCCGGACTAGTAGGGGCCAACGTCCTGACTTTC. Translating it yields CASSSGLVGANVLTF.

The chain employs TRBV15 and TRBJ2-7; D perhaps matches TRBD2 (6 bases). V lost 0 bases and J 0 bases, leaving 9 bases between the germline ends. Looked up from germline, CDR1 is LNHNV and CDR2 is YYDKDF (reference sequence). The CDR3 loop spans 15 amino acids. CDR3 amino acids: CATSRDGGSSYEQYF. The DNA for the CDR3 is TGTGCCACCAGCAGAGATGGGGGGAGCTCCTACGAGCAGTACTTC.

The rearrangement joins TRBV11-3 to TRBJ2-2, with TRBD2 matching over 7 bases. V lost 5 bases, J lost 3 bases, and 9 bases stayed unmatched. The CDR3 covers 16 residues. Per the germline V gene, CDR1 is SGHNT and CDR2 is YENEEA. CDR3 DNA: TGTGCCAGCAGCGGCCGTCGGGAGGATGACACCGGGGAGCTGTTTTTT. It translates to CASSGRREDDTGELFF.

This chain joins TRBV6-1 and TRBJ2-7; D is perhaps TRBD2 (6 bases). Trimming stripped 6 bases from V and 0 bases from J, with 12 bases between. This CDR3 region has 14 residues. The germline V gene encodes CDR1 MNHNS and CDR2 SASEGT. CDR3 coding DNA: TGTGCCAGCAGGGCCTTCGGGAGCTCCTACGAGCAGTACTTC. This sequence encodes CASRAFGSSYEQYF.

The sample holds one count of this clone. The chain uses TRBV7-7 and TRBJ2-7; 12 bases line up with TRBD1. The length of the CDR3 is 15 residues. J lost 4 bases, V lost 6 bases, and 7 bases had no gene match. The germline CDR1 and CDR2 sequences are SSHAT and FNYEAQ (reference sequence). The CDR3 DNA reads as TGTGCCAGCAGTTCCGGGACAGGGGGCTTGTACGAGCAGTACTTC. As protein: CASSSGTGGLYEQYF.

The chain uses TRBV27 and TRBJ2-5, with TRBD2 identical over 14 bases. The end of the DNA aligns better with TRBJ2-7, so the J call may be wrong. The CDR3 spans 15 residues. Germline values: CDR1 MNHEY, CDR2 SMNVEV (reference sequence). The CDR3 DNA sequence: TGTGCCAGCAGTTTACGGGGACTAGCGGGAGTCGAGCAGTACTTC. Its translation: CASSLRGLAGVEQYF.

The chain is built from TRBV21-1 and TRBJ1-2. TRBV21-1 is annotated as a pseudogene. The CDR3 has 18 amino acids. The CDR3 DNA reads TGTGCCAGCAGCAAAACTAGAAGGGAAGGTGGCCTAAAACATGGCTACACCTTC. It codes for CASSKTRREGGLKHGYTF.

The gene calls are TRBV4-2 and TRBJ2-7; D gene uncertain. The CDR3 has 15 amino acids. V shed 1 base and J shed 5 bases, with 15 bases lying between them. Per the germline V gene, CDR1 is LGHNA and CDR2 is YNFKEQ. The CDR3 DNA reads TGTGCCAGCAGCCAAGGTCTTGTAGTCGGCAACGAGCAGTACTTC. It translates to CASSQGLVVGNEQYF.

This chain links TRBV6-6 with TRBJ1-2, with 10 nucleotides matching TRBD1. The germline V gene encodes CDR1 MNHNY and CDR2 SVGAGI (reference sequence). The CDR3 covers 15 residues. The J segment lost 6 bases and the V segment lost 4 bases, leaving 8 bases of the junction unmatched. The CDR3 protein is CASSFGDRGPHGYTF. DNA of the CDR3: TGTGCCAGCAGTTTCGGGGACAGGGGTCCCCATGGCTACACCTTC.

This clone was observed once. The chain is built from TRBV25-1 and TRBJ2-1; 7 bases align to TRBD1. The CDR3 has 14 residues. The V gene's germline CDR1 is MGHDK and CDR2 SYGVNS. V dropped 4 bases and J dropped 10; count of bases not matched to a gene: 10. The CDR3 here is CASSGQDRPGEQFF. The CDR3 DNA reads as TGTGCCAGCAGTGGGCAGGACAGGCCAGGGGAGCAGTTCTTC. The full variable domain, its missing parts supplied by reference TRBV25-1 and TRBJ2-1, is EADIYQTPRYLVIGTGKKITLECSQTMGHDKMYWYQQDPGMELHLIHYSYGVNSTEKGDLSSESTVSRIRTEHFPLTLESARPSHTSQYLCASSGQDRPGEQFFGPGTRLTVL.

The chain carries TRBV5-6 and TRBJ2-5; 9 bases map to TRBD2. The V gene end was trimmed by 3 bases and the J gene end by 0 bases; junction bases not matched to a gene: 9. Germline V gene data show CDR1 as SGHDT and CDR2 as YYEEEE. This CDR3 comprises 17 residues. The CDR3: CASSWRLADPYQETQYF. As DNA, the CDR3 is TGTGCCAGCAGCTGGCGACTAGCGGACCCGTACCAAGAGACCCAGTACTTC.

The V and J genes are TRBV2 and TRBJ2-1; D remains unclear. The germline gives CDR1 SNHLY, CDR2 FYNNEI. The germline V and J ends were trimmed by 4 bases and 4 bases, with 17 bases remaining between them. The CDR3 is 16 residues long. Here the CDR3 DNA reads TGTGCCAGCAGTGTTTTGCGGCAGGAGCGATACAATGAGCAGTTCTTC. This codes for CASSVLRQERYNEQFF.